This T cell receptor (beta chain) was sequenced for a study of blood T cell repertoires in COVID-19. Study overall: The study drew acute and convalescent COVID-19 samples from the United States, Italy and Spain. The cDNA or gDNA used as material had been derived from T cells, B-cell-depleted T cells, or PBMCs.

CDR1 is SGHNT, CDR2 YENEEA, per germline. V was pared by 6 bases and J by 0 bases, with 7 bases of the junction left unmatched. This CDR3 contains 17 residues. Study processing details: Quantification of nucleated cells was approximated via reference gene primer amplification. Method: immunoSEQ multiplex PCR; TCRdb's copy keeps in-frame clones and lacks some. D and trimming were read from the DNA, whereas the V and J calls and clone size are those reported in that table. This repertoire shows some 190,000 clones, around nine tenths found once; its top ten account for around 1.4%. The clonotype originates from a man younger than 35 with active or convalescent COVID-19. The rearrangement uses TRBV11-3 and TRBJ1-5; the match to TRBD1 covers 11 bases. Specimen: peripheral blood. CDR3 protein: CASRLGTGGNSNQPQHF. For the CDR3, the DNA is TGTGCCAGCAGACTCGGGACAGGGGGGAATAGCAATCAGCCCCAGCATTTT.